The 29 T cell receptor beta chains below come from one sample, sequenced in a study of blood T cell repertoires in COVID-19. This table comes from immunoSEQ multiplex PCR, and its TCRdb copy is limited to in-frame clones, with some not included. In the table there are about 530,000 clones, around 90% of which are singletons. Sequencing used peripheral blood. The receptors stem from a woman in her fifties or sixties with COVID-19, enrolled during active disease.

The chain has TRBV6-4 and TRBJ1-1; D is unresolved. Germline lookup yields CDR1 MRHNA and CDR2 SNTAGT. The V gene lost 4 bases and the J gene lost 10 bases, with 13 bases spanning the gap. CDR3 length: 12 residues. Here the CDR3 DNA reads TGTGCCAGCAGTGCAGAGGGATACGTAGCTTTCTTT. It specifies CASSAEGYVAFF.

The chain combines TRBV6-5 with TRBJ2-3; D perhaps matches TRBD2 (7 bases). The CDR3 is 15 amino acids. In germline, CDR1 is MNHEY, CDR2 SVGAGI. With 6 bases removed from V and 2 bases from J, the gap between germline ends came to 15 bases. The CDR3 nucleotides read TGTGCCAGCAGAGATCGGGGGGCCTACACAGATACGCAGTATTTT. Its protein product is CASRDRGAYTDTQYF.

V is TRBV18 and J is TRBJ2-5; TRBD1 might be the D (6 bases). The ends were cut back, 4 bases at V and 1 base at J, with 13 bases in the middle. From germline, CDR1 is KGHSH and CDR2 LQKENI. This CDR3 comprises 15 residues. The CDR3 protein is CASSLQTGPQETQYF. CDR3 in DNA: TGTGCCAGCTCACTCCAGACAGGCCCCCAAGAGACCCAGTACTTC.

V gene TRBV28 combines with J gene TRBJ1-4, with D perhaps matching TRBD1 (5 bases). This CDR3 has 14 residues. V was shortened by 3 bases and J by 8 bases, with 13 bases between the two germline ends. Germline V lookup: CDR1 MDHEN, CDR2 SYDVKM. CDR3 DNA: TGTGCCAGCAGTTTCCCACAGGCAACCGAAAAACTGTTTTTT. It translates to CASSFPQATEKLFF.

With respect to this clone: Other DNA sequences of this sample code for an identical CDR3. The chain recombines TRBV7-3 with TRBJ2-1; a possible D gene is TRBD1 (6 bases). CDR1 is SGHTA, CDR2 FQGTGA, per germline. This CDR3 region has 15 residues. V lost 2 bases and J lost 2, with 10 bases in between. This CDR3 reads CASSLGQGTYNEQFF. DNA of the CDR3: TGTGCCAGCAGCTTAGGGCAGGGGACCTACAATGAGCAGTTCTTC. The full variable domain, in which reference TRBV7-3 and TRBJ2-1 provide the parts outside the CDR3, is GAGVSQTPSNKVTEKGKYVELRCDPISGHTALYWYRQSLGQGPEFLIYFQGTGAADDSGLPNDRFFAVRPEGSVSTLKIQRTERGDSAVYLCASSLGQGTYNEQFFGPGTRLTVL.

The genes are TRBV30 and TRBJ2-7; the D gene is possibly TRBD2 (6 bases). There are 11 residues in the CDR3. CDR1 and CDR2 from the germline V gene are GTSNPN and SVGIG (reference sequence). The V gene lost 0 bases and the J gene lost 7 bases, with 7 bases spanning the gap. The CDR3 DNA is TGTGCCTGGAGTGTAGGGAGGGAGCAGTACTTC. It encodes CAWSVGREQYF.

CDR3 nucleotide sequence: TGTGCCATCAGTGAGTCGGGCCAGAGTAATGAAAAACTGTTTTTT. Translated: CAISESGQSNEKLFF. The rearrangement links TRBV10-3 to TRBJ1-4; D is ambiguous. Trimming stripped 0 bases from V and 4 bases from J, with 9 bases between. Germline lookup yields CDR1 ENHRY and CDR2 SYGVKD. The CDR3 sequence is 15 residues long.

In the case of this clone: Other DNA sequences in this specimen translate into the identical CDR3. The V call is TRBV11-2, the J call TRBJ1-2, with a possible D match to TRBD1 (5 bases). Trimming took 5 bases from V and 5 from J, leaving 15 bases between them. The CDR3 contains 14 residues. Germline assignment: CDR1 SGHAT and CDR2 FQNNGV. In DNA form, the CDR3 reads TGTGCCAGCAGCCCCATCGCAGGGCAGTATGGCTACACCTTC. Protein product: CASSPIAGQYGYTF. Together with reference TRBV11-2 and TRBJ1-2, the CDR3 gives the full variable domain: EAGVAQSPRYKIIEKRQSVAFWCNPISGHATLYWYQQILGQGPKLLIQFQNNGVVDDSQLPKDRFSAERLKGVDSTLKIQPAKLEDSAVYLCASSPIAGQYGYTFGSGTRLTVV.

CDR3 residues: CASSFFFGGLGAFF. CDR3 in DNA: TGTGCCAGCAGCTTTTTCTTTGGGGGCTTGGGAGCTTTCTTT. The chain employs TRBV12-1 and TRBJ1-1; TRBD1, the table's D call, lacks a check against the DNA. TRBV12-1 is shown as a pseudogene. The CDR3 runs to 14 residues.

This clone was detected only once. This chain links TRBV7-3 with TRBJ1-1, with 9 nucleotides matching TRBD1. The CDR3 has 14 residues. V shed 6 bases and J 5 bases; nucleotides not matched to a gene: 7. Per the germline V gene, CDR1 is SGHTA and CDR2 is FQGTGA. The CDR3 here is CASSSQGAGTEAFF. In DNA, the CDR3 is TGTGCCAGCAGTTCACAGGGGGCTGGGACTGAAGCTTTCTTT.

V gene TRBV4-1 combines with J gene TRBJ1-2, with 8 positions matching TRBD1. Trimming at V came to 1 base and at J to 6 bases, leaving 13 bases not matched to a gene. The length of the CDR3 is 17 residues. CDR1 is MGHRA and CDR2 is YSYEKL in the germline V gene. The CDR3 sequence is CASSQVTSGTGGNGYTF. The CDR3 region has the DNA TGCGCCAGCAGCCAAGTGACCTCCGGGACAGGTGGGAATGGCTACACCTTC.

The chain couples TRBV11-2 to TRBJ2-7; TRBD2 agrees at 12 bases. Per germline, CDR1 SGHAT and CDR2 FQNNGV. CDR3 length: 19 amino acids. V was clipped by 2 bases and J by 0 bases; unmatched bases: 11. The CDR3 nucleotides read TGTGCCAGCAGCTTAATAGTGGGACTAGCGGGCAAAACCTCCTACGAGCAGTACTTC. Translation gives CASSLIVGLAGKTSYEQYF.

The V gene is TRBV5-4, the J gene TRBJ1-4; maybe TRBD1 (5 bases). The germline V gene has CDR1 SGHNT and CDR2 YYREEE (reference sequence). Trimming left V 2 bases short and J 5 bases short, with 16 bases between. This CDR3 comprises 16 residues. For the CDR3, the DNA is TGTGCCAGCAGCTTCGAACCCAGGGACTCGAATGAAAAACTGTTTTTT. Translated, it gives CASSFEPRDSNEKLFF.

The rearrangement uses TRBV6-5 and TRBJ1-2; D remains ambiguous. The length of the CDR3 is 15 residues. Trimming left V 0 bases short and J 4 bases short, with 12 bases between. Germline V gives CDR1 MNHEY, CDR2 SVGAGI. CDR3 residues: CASSYSPGISYGYTF. In nucleotides, the CDR3 is TGTGCCAGCAGTTACTCGCCGGGGATTAGCTATGGCTACACCTTC.

The V and J genes are TRBV3-1 (or the pseudogene TRBV3-2) and TRBJ2-1; TRBD1 matches 9 bases. The germline V gene has CDR1 LGHDT and CDR2 YNNKEL (reference sequence). The CDR3 is 14 amino acids. Trimming cost V 1 base and J 8 bases; bases outside gene matches: 3. CDR3 residues: CASSQGGTGYEQFF. The CDR3 DNA sequence: TGTGCCAGCAGCCAAGGAGGGACAGGGTATGAGCAGTTCTTC.

The V gene is TRBV30, the J gene TRBJ2-1; 9 bases agree with TRBD1. This CDR3 has 15 amino acids. The V segment lost 2 bases and the J segment 8 bases; nucleotides outside the gene matches: 10. Germline assignment: CDR1 GTSNPN and CDR2 SVGIG (reference sequence). The CDR3 DNA is TGTGCCTGGAGTTCCAACAGGGGGCGTTTGGATGAGCAGTTCTTC. Protein product: CAWSSNRGRLDEQFF.

The V and J genes are TRBV4-1 and TRBJ1-5, with D maybe TRBD1 (6 bases). Germline values: CDR1 MGHRA, CDR2 YSYEKL. Trimming cost V 4 bases and J 7 bases, with 11 bases left between them. CDR3 size: 13 residues. The CDR3 region is CASSPGVDQPQHF. CDR3 DNA sequence: TGCGCCAGCAGCCCAGGGGTGGACCAGCCCCAGCATTTT.

This chain's CDR3 is CASSLAGGPVDTQYF. The CDR3 coding sequence is TGCGCCAGCAGCTTGGCAGGTGGGCCCGTGGATACGCAGTATTTT. The V and J genes are TRBV5-1 and TRBJ2-3; D not certain. Germline values: CDR1 SGHRS, CDR2 YFSETQ. CDR3 size: 15 residues. Trimming shortened V by 0 bases and J by 6 bases, and 14 bases separated the two germline ends.

The chain joins TRBV11-2 to TRBJ1-1, with TRBD1 matching 7 bases. The germline CDR1 and CDR2 sequences are SGHAT and FQNNGV. The CDR3 is made up of 14 amino acids. The ends lost 2 bases at V and 3 bases at J; junction bases unmatched: 3. DNA of the CDR3: TGTGCCAGCAGCTTATCCAGGGGGGACACTGAAGCTTTCTTT. Translation: CASSLSRGDTEAFF.

V usage is TRBV2 and J usage is TRBJ1-1; D is unresolved. The CDR3 is made up of 15 amino acids. Trimming took off 4 bases at V and 1 base at J, with 13 bases between the two ends. Germline CDR1 and CDR2: SNHLY and FYNNEI. The CDR3 DNA sequence: TGTGCCAGCAGTGTATCCGTCTCCTCGAACACTGAAGCTTTCTTT. Translating it yields CASSVSVSSNTEAFF. Looking up the rest from reference TRBV2 and TRBJ1-1 gives the full variable domain: EPEVTQTPSHQVTQMGQEVILRCVPISNHLYFYWYRQILGQKVEFLVSFYNNEISEKSEIFDDQFSVERPDGSNFTLKIRSTKLEDSAMYFCASSVSVSSNTEAFFGQGTRLTVV.

This sequence joins TRBV4-1 and TRBJ2-3, with 8 nucleotides matching TRBD2. V dropped 3 bases and J dropped 0; count of bases not matched to a gene: 5. The CDR3 is made up of 16 amino acids. The germline V gene encodes CDR1 MGHRA and CDR2 YSYEKL. CDR3 loop: CASSQGSGASTDTQYF. CDR3 bases: TGCGCCAGCAGCCAGGGTAGCGGGGCTAGCACAGATACGCAGTATTTT.

The J gene is TRBJ1-3, the V gene TRBV21-1. TRBV21-1 is designated a pseudogene. This CDR3 contains 17 residues. In DNA, the CDR3 is TGTGCCAGCAGCAAGCACCGGGTTTCCTTGTCTGGAAACACCATATATTTT. Protein: CASSKHRVSLSGNTIYF.

This clone was seen just once. The chain combines TRBV5-4 with TRBJ1-4, with 7 bases matching TRBD1. Looked up from germline, CDR1 is SGHNT and CDR2 is YYREEE (reference sequence). V trimming: 4 bases; J trimming: 14 bases; junction bases outside the gene matches: 11. The length of the CDR3 is 13 residues. The CDR3 region has the DNA TGTGCCAGCAGCCCGGATACAGGGGAGAGGCTGTTTTTT. It is translated as CASSPDTGERLFF. Drawing the rest from reference TRBV5-4 and TRBJ1-4, the complete variable domain is ETGVTQSPTHLIKTRGQQVTLRCSSQSGHNTVSWYQQALGQGPQFIFQYYREEENGRGNFPPRFSGLQFPNYSSELNVNALELDDSALYLCASSPDTGERLFFGSGTQLSVL.

The chain joins TRBV3-1 (or the pseudogene TRBV3-2) to TRBJ2-5; 12 nucleotides match TRBD2. V lost 3 bases to trimming and J lost 5 bases; unmatched junction nucleotides: 7. This CDR3 contains 16 residues. From germline, CDR1 is LGHDT and CDR2 YNNKEL (reference sequence). As DNA, the CDR3 is TGTGCCAGCAGCCAGAATCCTAGCGGGGGGGCTGAGACCCAGTACTTC. This translates into CASSQNPSGGAETQYF.

The chain combines TRBV19 with TRBJ2-2, with a tentative D call TRBD2 (5 bases). CDR1 is LNHDA and CDR2 is SQIVND in the germline V gene (reference sequence). The V gene lost 1 base and the J gene lost 2 bases, with 11 bases spanning the gap. The CDR3 contains 16 residues. In DNA form, the CDR3 reads TGTGCCAGTAGTATAGTACAGCGGAGAAACACCGGGGAGCTGTTTTTT. Translated: CASSIVQRRNTGELFF.

The rearrangement links TRBV7-2 to TRBJ1-5; TRBD1 matches 8 bases. CDR3 length: 16 amino acids. Trimming at V came to 5 bases and at J to 0 bases, leaving 6 bases not matched to a gene. CDR1 and CDR2 (germline): SGHTA, FQGNSA. For the CDR3, the DNA is TGTGCCAGCAGCCTCACAGGGGGACTTAGCAATCAGCCCCAGCATTTT. Amino acids: CASSLTGGLSNQPQHF. Together with reference TRBV7-2 and TRBJ1-5, the CDR3 gives the full variable domain: GAGVSQSPSNKVTEKGKDVELRCDPISGHTALYWYRQSLGQGLEFLIYFQGNSAPDKSGLPSDRFSAERTGGSVSTLTIQRTQQEDSAVYLCASSLTGGLSNQPQHFGDGTRLSIL.

With regard to this clone: The same CDR3 arises from other DNA sequences in this sample as well. The CDR3 here is CASSLGQGAEAFF. CDR3 DNA: TGCGCCAGCAGCTTGGGGCAGGGCGCTGAAGCTTTCTTT. The chain employs TRBV5-1 and TRBJ1-1; D is possibly TRBD1 (5 bases). Deletions cut 0 bases from V and 6 bases from J, with 9 bases between. The CDR3 sequence is 13 residues long. Germline V gives CDR1 SGHRS, CDR2 YFSETQ.

The DNA for the CDR3 is TGTGCCGCGGGGGGTTCAGGGAACATTCAGTACTTC. Residues: CAAGGSGNIQYF. The chain joins TRBV27 to TRBJ2-4; 8 nucleotides line up with TRBD2. The CDR3 totals 12 residues. Germline CDR1 is MNHEY and CDR2 is SMNVEV (reference sequence). Trimming removed 11 bases from V and 7 bases from J; junction bases left unmatched: 7.

The rearrangement links TRBV4-1 to TRBJ1-4; D remains ambiguous. The CDR3 runs to 16 residues. Germline V gene sequence: CDR1 MGHRA, CDR2 YSYEKL. Between the trimmed V and J ends, which lost 4 bases and 7 bases, there was a span of 19 bases. CDR3 sequence reads: CASSRTRARGSEKLFF. In DNA form, the CDR3 reads TGCGCCAGCAGCCGCACACGAGCACGAGGAAGTGAAAAACTGTTTTTT.